The 8 T cell receptor beta chains listed next were all sequenced from one sample in a study of shared clonotypes between healthy human individuals. CD8 cells classed as naive were CD45RO-negative and positively selected for CCR7, excluding terminally differentiated effector memory CD45RA+ cells. Some clones are missing from TCRdb's copy, which holds only in-frame ones; the method was immunoSEQ multiplex PCR. The table shows 450,000 to 700,000 clones, with around 95% occurring only once. Sequencing used naive CD8+ T cells sorted from blood. The receptors were gathered from a young woman in good health.

The gene calls are TRBV4-1 and TRBJ2-1; D gene uncertain. Trimming shortened V by 4 bases and J by 5 bases, and 18 bases separated the two germline ends. The CDR3 is 16 residues long. In germline, CDR1 is MGHRA, CDR2 YSYEKL. CDR3 residues: CASSPMVMGNNNEQFF. The CDR3 nucleotides read TGCGCCAGCAGCCCTATGGTTATGGGGAACAACAATGAGCAGTTCTTC.

Only one count was recorded for this clone. V usage is TRBV28 and J usage is TRBJ2-7, with 8 bases matching TRBD2. Germline CDR1 MDHEN, CDR2 SYDVKM. The V segment lost 5 bases and the J segment 4 bases; nucleotides outside the gene matches: 13. This CDR3 spans 16 amino acids. CDR3 protein: CASSLGREGRVYEQYF. In DNA form, the CDR3 reads TGTGCCAGCAGTCTCGGACGGGAGGGCCGAGTATACGAGCAGTACTTC.

The chain combines TRBV27 with TRBJ2-2, with D hard to call. V lost 6 bases and J lost 6, with 17 bases in between. The CDR3 extends over 15 amino acids. Germline V gene sequence: CDR1 MNHEY, CDR2 SMNVEV (reference sequence). DNA of the CDR3: TGTGCCAGCAGCCACCACCCTAGTCTGGCCGGGGAGCTGTTTTTT. It specifies CASSHHPSLAGELFF.

The rearrangement links TRBV7-9 to TRBJ2-5; D is unresolved. Germline V lookup: CDR1 SEHNR, CDR2 FQNEAQ (reference sequence). The CDR3 covers 14 residues. V was clipped by 1 base and J by 4 bases, with 10 bases between them. The CDR3 protein is CASSLDRRLETQYF. CDR3 in DNA: TGTGCCAGCAGCTTAGATAGGAGATTAGAGACCCAGTACTTC.

On this clone: Other nucleotide sequences from this sample produce the same CDR3. The rearrangement joins TRBV5-4 to TRBJ2-5; D unclear. The V and J ends lost 3 bases and 2 bases respectively, with 8 bases between them. CDR1 is SGHNT and CDR2 is YYREEE in the germline V gene (reference sequence). The CDR3 totals 13 residues. In DNA, the CDR3 is TGTGCCAGCAGCTCTGAAAGTCAAGAGACCCAGTACTTC. Residues: CASSSESQETQYF.

The chain recombines TRBV4-2 with TRBJ1-5; D gene uncertain. Trimming removed 0 bases at V and 7 bases at J, with 13 bases between. Per the germline V gene, CDR1 is LGHNA and CDR2 is YNFKEQ. The CDR3 covers 15 residues. The CDR3 protein is CASSQEWGRKQPQHF. The DNA of the CDR3 is TGTGCCAGCAGCCAAGAGTGGGGAAGAAAACAGCCCCAGCATTTT.

A single count supports this clone. The chain combines TRBV11-2 with TRBJ2-5; TRBD1 agrees at 8 bases. The length of the CDR3 is 13 residues. After removal of 4 bases from V and 5 bases from J, the junction contained 3 bases not matched to a gene. Per germline, CDR1 SGHAT and CDR2 FQNNGV. The CDR3 reads CASSWDRFETQYF. The CDR3 nucleotides read TGTGCCAGCAGCTGGGACAGGTTCGAGACCCAGTACTTC.

V usage is TRBV27 and J usage is TRBJ1-3; tentative D call: TRBD1 (5 bases). Germline CDR1 reads MNHEY; CDR2 reads SMNVEV (reference sequence). V was clipped by 0 bases and J by 2 bases, with 8 bases between them. The CDR3 runs to 15 residues. CDR3 DNA sequence: TGTGCCAGCAGTTTATCAGGGACGGCTGGAAACACCATATATTTT. This gives the protein CASSLSGTAGNTIYF.